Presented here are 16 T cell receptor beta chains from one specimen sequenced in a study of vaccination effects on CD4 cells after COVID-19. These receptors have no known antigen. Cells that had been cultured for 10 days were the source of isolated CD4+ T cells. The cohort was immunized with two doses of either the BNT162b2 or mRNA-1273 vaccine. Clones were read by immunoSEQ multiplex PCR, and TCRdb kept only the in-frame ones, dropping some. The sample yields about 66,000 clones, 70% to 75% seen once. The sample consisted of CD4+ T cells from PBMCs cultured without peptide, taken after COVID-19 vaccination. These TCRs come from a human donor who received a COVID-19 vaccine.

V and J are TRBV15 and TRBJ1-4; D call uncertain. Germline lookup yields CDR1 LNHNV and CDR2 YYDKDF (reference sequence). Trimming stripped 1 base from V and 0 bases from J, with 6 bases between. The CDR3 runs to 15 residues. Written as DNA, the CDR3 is TGTGCCACCAGCAGAGGGACGGCAACTAATGAAAAACTGTTTTTT. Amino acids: CATSRGTATNEKLFF.

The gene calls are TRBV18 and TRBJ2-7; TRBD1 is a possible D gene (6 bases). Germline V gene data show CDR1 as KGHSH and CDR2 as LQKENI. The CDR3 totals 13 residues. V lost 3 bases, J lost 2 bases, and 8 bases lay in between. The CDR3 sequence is CASSPDSPYEQYV. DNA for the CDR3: TGTGCCAGCTCACCGGACAGTCCCTACGAGCAGTACGTC.

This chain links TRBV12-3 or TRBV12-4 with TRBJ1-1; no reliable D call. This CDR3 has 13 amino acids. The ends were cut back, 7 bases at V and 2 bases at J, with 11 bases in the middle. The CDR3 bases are TGTGCCAGCACTGTAGTGCTAAACACTGAAGCTTTCTTT. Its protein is CASTVVLNTEAFF.

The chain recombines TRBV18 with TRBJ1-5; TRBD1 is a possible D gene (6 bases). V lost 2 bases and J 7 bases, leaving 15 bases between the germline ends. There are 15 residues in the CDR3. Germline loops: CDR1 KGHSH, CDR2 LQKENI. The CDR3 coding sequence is TGTGCCAGCTCACCAGGGGGCACAGGAGGGCAGCCCCAGCATTTT. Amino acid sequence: CASSPGGTGGQPQHF.

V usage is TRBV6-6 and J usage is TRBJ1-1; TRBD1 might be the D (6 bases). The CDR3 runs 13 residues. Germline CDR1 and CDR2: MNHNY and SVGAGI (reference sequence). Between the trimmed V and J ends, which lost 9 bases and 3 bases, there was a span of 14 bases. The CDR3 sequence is CASGAKGDTEAFF. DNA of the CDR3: TGTGCCAGTGGGGCCAAGGGGGACACTGAAGCTTTCTTT.

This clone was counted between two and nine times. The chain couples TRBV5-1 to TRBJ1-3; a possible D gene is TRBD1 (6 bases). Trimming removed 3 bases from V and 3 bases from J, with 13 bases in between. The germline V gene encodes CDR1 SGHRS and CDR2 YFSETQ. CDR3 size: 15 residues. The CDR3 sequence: CASSSATGGGNTIYF. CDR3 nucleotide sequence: TGCGCCAGCAGCTCCGCGACAGGAGGTGGAAACACCATATATTTT.

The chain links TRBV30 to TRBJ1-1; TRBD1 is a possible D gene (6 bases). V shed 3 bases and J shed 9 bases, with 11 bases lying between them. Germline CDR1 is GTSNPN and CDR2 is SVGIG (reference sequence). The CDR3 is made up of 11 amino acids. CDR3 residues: CAWRVQGQAFF. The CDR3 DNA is TGTGCCTGGAGGGTACAGGGCCAAGCTTTCTTT.

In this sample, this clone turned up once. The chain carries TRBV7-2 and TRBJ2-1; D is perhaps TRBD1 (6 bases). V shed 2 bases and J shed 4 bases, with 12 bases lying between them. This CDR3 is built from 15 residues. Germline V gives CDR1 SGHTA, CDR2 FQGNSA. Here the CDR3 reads CASSLNGQGYNEQFF. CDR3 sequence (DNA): TGTGCCAGCAGCTTAAATGGGCAGGGGTACAATGAGCAGTTCTTC. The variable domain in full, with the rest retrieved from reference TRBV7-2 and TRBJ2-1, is GAGVSQSPSNKVTEKGKDVELRCDPISGHTALYWYRQSLGQGLEFLIYFQGNSAPDKSGLPSDRFSAERTGGSVSTLTIQRTQQEDSAVYLCASSLNGQGYNEQFFGPGTRLTVL.

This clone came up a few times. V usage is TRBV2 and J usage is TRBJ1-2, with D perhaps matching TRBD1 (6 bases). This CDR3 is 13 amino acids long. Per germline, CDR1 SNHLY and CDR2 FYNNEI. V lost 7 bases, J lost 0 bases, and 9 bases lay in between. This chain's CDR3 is CASKQGANYGYTF. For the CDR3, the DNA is TGTGCCAGCAAACAGGGCGCTAACTATGGCTACACCTTC.

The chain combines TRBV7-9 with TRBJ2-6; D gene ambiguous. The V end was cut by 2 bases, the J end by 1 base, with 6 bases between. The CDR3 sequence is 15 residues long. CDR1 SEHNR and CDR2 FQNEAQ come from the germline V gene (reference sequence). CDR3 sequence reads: CASSLWLSGANVLTF. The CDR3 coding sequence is TGTGCCAGCAGCTTATGGTTGTCTGGGGCCAACGTCCTGACTTTC.

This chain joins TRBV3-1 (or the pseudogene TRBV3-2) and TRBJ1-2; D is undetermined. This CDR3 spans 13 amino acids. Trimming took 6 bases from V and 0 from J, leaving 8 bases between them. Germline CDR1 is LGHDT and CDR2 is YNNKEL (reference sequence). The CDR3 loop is CASSLGSNYGYTF. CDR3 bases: TGTGCCAGCAGTCTCGGGTCTAACTATGGCTACACCTTC.

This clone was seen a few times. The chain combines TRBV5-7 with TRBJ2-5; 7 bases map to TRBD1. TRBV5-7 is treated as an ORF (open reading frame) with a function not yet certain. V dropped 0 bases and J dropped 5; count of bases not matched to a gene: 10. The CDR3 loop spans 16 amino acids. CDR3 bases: TGTGCCAGCAGCTTGGTAACAGGGGCTGTCGGGGAGACCCAGTACTTC. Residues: CASSLVTGAVGETQYF.

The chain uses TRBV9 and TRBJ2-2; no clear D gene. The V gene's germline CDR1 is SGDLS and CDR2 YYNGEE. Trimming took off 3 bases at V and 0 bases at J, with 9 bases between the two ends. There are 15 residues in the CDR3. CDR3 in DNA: TGTGCCAGCAGCGAAACAGTAGCGAACACCGGGGAGCTGTTTTTT. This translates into CASSETVANTGELFF.

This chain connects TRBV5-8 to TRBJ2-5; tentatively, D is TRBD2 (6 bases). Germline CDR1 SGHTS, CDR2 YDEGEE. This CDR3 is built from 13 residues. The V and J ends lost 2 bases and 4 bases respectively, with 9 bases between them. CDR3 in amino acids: CASSFMEGETQYF. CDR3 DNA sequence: TGTGCCAGCAGCTTTATGGAGGGAGAGACCCAGTACTTC.

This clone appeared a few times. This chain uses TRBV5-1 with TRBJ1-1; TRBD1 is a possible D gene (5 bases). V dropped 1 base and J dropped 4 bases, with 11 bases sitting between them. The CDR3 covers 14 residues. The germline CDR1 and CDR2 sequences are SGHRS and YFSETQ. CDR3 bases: TGCGCCAGCAGCTTGTCCGGGGCTGGCACTGAAGCTTTCTTT. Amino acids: CASSLSGAGTEAFF.

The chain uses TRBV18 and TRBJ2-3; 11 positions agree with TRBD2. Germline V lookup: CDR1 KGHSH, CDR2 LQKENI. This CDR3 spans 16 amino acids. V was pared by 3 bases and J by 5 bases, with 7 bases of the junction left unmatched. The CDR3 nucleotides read TGTGCCAGCTCACCGGTCTCTAGCGGGGGGCTAGATACGCAGTATTTT. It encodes CASSPVSSGGLDTQYF.